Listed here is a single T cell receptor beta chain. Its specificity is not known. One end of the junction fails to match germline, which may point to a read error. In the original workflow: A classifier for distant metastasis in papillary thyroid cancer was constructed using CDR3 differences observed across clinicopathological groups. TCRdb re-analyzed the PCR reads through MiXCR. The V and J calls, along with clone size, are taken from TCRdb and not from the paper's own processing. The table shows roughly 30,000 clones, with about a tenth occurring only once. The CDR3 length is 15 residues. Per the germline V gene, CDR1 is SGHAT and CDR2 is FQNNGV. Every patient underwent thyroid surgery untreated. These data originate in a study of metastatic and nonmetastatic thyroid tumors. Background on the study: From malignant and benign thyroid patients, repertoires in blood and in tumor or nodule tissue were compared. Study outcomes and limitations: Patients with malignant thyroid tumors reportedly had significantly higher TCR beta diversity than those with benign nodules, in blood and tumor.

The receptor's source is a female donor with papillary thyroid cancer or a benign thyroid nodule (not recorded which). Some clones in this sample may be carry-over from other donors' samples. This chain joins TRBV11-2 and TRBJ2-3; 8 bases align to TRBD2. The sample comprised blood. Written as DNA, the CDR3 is TGTGCCAGCAGCTTGGGAGCGGGAGTGACAGATACACAGTATTTT. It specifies CASSLGAGVTDTQYF. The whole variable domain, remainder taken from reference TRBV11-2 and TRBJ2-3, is EAGVAQSPRYKIIEKRQSVAFWCNPISGHATLYWYQQILGQGPKLLIQFQNNGVVDDSQLPKDRFSAERLKGVDSTLKIQPAKLEDSAVYLCASSLGAGVTDTQYFGPGTRLTVL.